The clone carrying this TCR beta chain appeared many times. Its specificity is unknown. The data derive from a study of T cells in Graves' hyperthyroidism and ophthalmopathy. Used for diagnoses were clinical symptoms, serum thyroxine and TRAb, thyroid ultrasound and orbital computed tomography. Regions amplified from RNA transcripts were the TCR beta CDR3 regions. Initially, a first-round RT-PCR of the TCR CDR3 employed the HTBI primer set. TCRdb called the multiplex PCR reads again in MiXCR, with one record for every CDR3 protein. The table lists roughly 280,000 distinct CDR3 sequences, more than 15% of them singletons. With 1 base removed from V and 1 base from J, the gap between germline ends came to 7 bases. CDR1 is DFQATT, CDR2 SNEGSKA, per germline (reference sequence). There are 13 residues in the CDR3. Study-level findings and limits: Ophthalmopathy was identified by the model a median around 5.9 months ahead of onset.

The rearrangement uses TRBV20-1 and TRBJ1-1; D uncertain. Source material: blood. The sequence was collected from a woman in her sixties or seventies with Graves' ophthalmopathy. The CDR3 sequence is CSARVTGNTEAFF. The CDR3 coding sequence is TGCAGTGCTAGAGTTACGGGGAACACTGAAGCTTTCTTT.